A selection of T cell receptor beta chains follows, all from one sample in a study of response to subunit inactivated influenza vaccine. From the RT-PCR reads, TCRdb called clonotypes with MiXCR, one entry per CDR3 protein. The sample has about 650,000 distinct CDR3 sequences; 15% to 18% are singletons. This specimen was PBMCs from blood, taken about 12 days after vaccination. The receptors here all came from a man in his fifties or sixties who received an inactivated influenza vaccine. Both conserved end residues are trimmed from each CDR3. Fields, in order: clone size, J gene, V gene, CDR3 protein. Where a row states a size, it is once, few, many or the class of an expanded clone; other rows omit it.

few	TRBJ2-2	TRBV29-1	SGGQTNTGELF
many	TRBJ2-5	TRBV7-7	ASSKGLAGGLETQY
few	TRBJ2-5	TRBV5-1	ASSSGERTSQY
few	TRBJ2-7	TRBV14	ASSLWDSQLYEQY
many	TRBJ2-3	TRBV7-2	ASSPGTSGRTDTQY
few	TRBJ1-1	TRBV7-8	ASSPSGGASMNTEAF
few	TRBJ2-7	TRBV6-4	ASSGLAGASYEQY
NA	TRBJ2-7	TRBV28	ASSQSREFPYPDYYEQY
many	TRBJ2-3	TRBV11-2	ASSLTGSSTDTQY
few	TRBJ2-2	TRBV24-1	ATSAGAGGLF
few	TRBJ1-4	TRBV28	ASRAGTPEKLF
NA	TRBJ2-1	TRBV7-2	ATRTSGRYEQF
many	TRBJ1-1	TRBV24-1	ATSAGDRGRKNTEAF
NA	TRBJ2-4	TRBV20-1	SARLQGREQNIQY
NA	TRBJ2-5	TRBV4-3	ASSQDRLARETQY
NA	TRBJ2-1	TRBV27	ASSLIPAGGQSSYNEQF
NA	TRBJ2-3	TRBV14	ASQRGGGADTQY
few	TRBJ2-2	TRBV14	ASSQLGTGRPGELF
NA	TRBJ2-3	TRBV7-8	ASSLVASGRIDTQY
few	TRBJ1-3	TRBV4-1	ASSQPPYRSGNTIY
NA	TRBJ1-6	TRBV7-9	ASSPQGAGNSPLH
NA	TRBJ2-3	TRBV28	GAGGGPATDTQY
NA	TRBJ2-5	TRBV6-1	ASSPFRDKETQY
NA	TRBJ2-1	TRBV2	ASSDPSGGYNEQF
NA	TRBJ2-3	TRBV29-1	SVEVFRTSGRRTDTQY
NA	TRBJ2-3	TRBV7-8	ASSRRGRGHTQY
NA	TRBJ2-1	TRBV10-1	ASSGRENSYNEQF
few	TRBJ1-6	TRBV5-1	ASSLHQGFGSPLH
few	TRBJ1-3	TRBV12-3/TRBV12-4	ASRQQGISGNTIY
few	TRBJ2-7	TRBV7-9	ASSSDWTPLNEQY
NA	TRBJ1-1	TRBV7-2	ASSLVGTGGWNTEAF
few	TRBJ2-3	TRBV28	ASSSSGSVDTQY
many	TRBJ1-5	TRBV4-2	ASSQGDRGNQPQH
NA	TRBJ2-7	TRBV20-1	SGAPGLGGVRY
NA	TRBJ2-7	TRBV20-1	SARTGRAGTGLNEQY
few	TRBJ2-3	TRBV7-2	ASSMTSTSTDTQY
NA	TRBJ2-2	TRBV7-2	ASSLRRGELF
few	TRBJ1-5	TRBV20-1	SARQGRQPQH
many	TRBJ1-5	TRBV6-1	ASSLSWTGKYSNQPQH
few	TRBJ2-2	TRBV7-2	ASSSTGGNTGELF
many	TRBJ1-5	TRBV7-2	ASSWGFNQPQH
NA	TRBJ2-3	TRBV9	ASSVGPLGADTQY
NA	TRBJ2-7	TRBV20-1	SAPKTGATYEQY
many	TRBJ1-4	TRBV6-1	ASSLGQVNEKLF
many	TRBJ2-1	TRBV9	ASSVGQGGYNEQF
NA	TRBJ2-1	TRBV5-1	ASSLRDSTNEQF
NA	TRBJ2-5	TRBV3-1	ASSQGSIQETQY
NA	TRBJ2-3	TRBV7-9	ASSLGQAKSTDTQY
many	TRBJ2-1	TRBV5-5	ASSGRGAGAGDNEQF
few	TRBJ2-6	TRBV5-1	ASSPGGGFKTGANVLT
NA	TRBJ1-2	TRBV7-9	ASSGGGYGYT
few	TRBJ2-7	TRBV20-1	SASPRLGNYEQY
NA	TRBJ2-1	TRBV6-5	ASSYVGEQF
NA	TRBJ1-2	TRBV2	ASSERNNYGYT
many	TRBJ2-7	TRBV5-1	ASSLDRDYEQY
few	TRBJ2-4	TRBV12-3/TRBV12-4	ASSPQAGGPVIQY
NA	TRBJ2-7	TRBV11-2	ASSFGTAHEQY